This TCR beta chain was found in a study of identical twins. Whole-study results and caveats: Interpretation of the results relied on cross-sectional statistical analysis and not on following the same donors. Excess sharing between twins was weaker in beta out-of-frame sequences.

Germline CDR1 SGHTA, CDR2 FQGNSA. V gave up 4 bases and J gave up 7 bases, with 16 bases separating them. The CDR3 is 15 residues long. TCRdb processed the 5' RACE reads anew with MiXCR; each CDR3 protein has one entry. This table holds approximately 530,000 distinct CDR3 sequences, 20% to 25% found once. Note on this clonotype: Its antigen is undetermined.

This same sample was also taken into another study, of yellow fever vaccine responses in identical twins. From that study: It has been reported that, in twins, the vaccine T cell response seemed partly convergent and partly personalized.

This chain links TRBV7-2 with TRBJ1-4; D is perhaps TRBD1 (5 bases). The material sequenced was CD4+ T cells sorted from blood. The sequence came from a woman aged 18-35 years in good health. The CDR3 nucleotides read TGTGCCAGCAGCTCACCCGGGGGGGTTCGTGAAAAACTGTTTTTT. Translation: CASSSPGGVREKLFF. The full variable domain, with the rest looked up from reference TRBV7-2 and TRBJ1-4, is GAGVSQSPSNKVTEKGKDVELRCDPISGHTALYWYRQSLGQGLEFLIYFQGNSAPDKSGLPSDRFSAERTGGSVSTLTIQRTQQEDSAVYLCASSSPGGVREKLFFGSGTQLSVL.